This is a list of T cell receptor beta chains from one sample in a study of blood T cells in healthy people across ages. In TCRdb, the 5' RACE reads were re-called with MiXCR into one record per CDR3 protein. The table includes 1.2 million to 1.5 million distinct CDR3 sequences, approximately 40% detected once. The sample was blood. The receptors shown here come from a woman aged 18-29 years in good health. Both conserved end residues are part of each CDR3. Fields, in order: clone size, V gene, D gene, J gene, CDR3 protein, CDR3 DNA. D genes are given only for firm matches. Size values are once, few and many counts, or a class for expanded clones, and some rows have none.

NA	TRBV7-2	NA	TRBJ1-2	CASSLAPLGGGYTF	TGTGCCAGCAGCTTAGCGCCTCTAGGCGGTGGCTACACCTTC
NA	TRBV6-1	TRBD1	TRBJ2-1	CASSDGTGGTNEQFF	TGTGCCAGCAGTGATGGTACAGGGGGGACCAATGAGCAGTTCTTC
NA	TRBV4-2	NA	TRBJ1-4	CASSQKGGVATNEKLFF	TGTGCCAGCAGCCAAAAAGGGGGAGTAGCTACTAATGAAAAACTGTTTTTT
NA	TRBV7-8	TRBD2	TRBJ2-1	CASSLKASGWVAYNEQFF	TGTGCCAGCAGCTTGAAGGCTAGCGGTTGGGTAGCATACAATGAGCAGTTCTTC
NA	TRBV3-1	TRBD1	TRBJ2-7	CASSHNRGAYEQYF	TGTGCCAGCAGCCACAACAGGGGAGCTTACGAGCAGTACTTC
NA	TRBV20-1	TRBD1	TRBJ2-7	CSARVDRYSEQYF	TGCAGTGCTAGAGTGGACAGGTACTCCGAGCAGTACTTC
NA	TRBV5-1	NA	TRBJ2-5	CASKAAYQETQYF	TGCGCCAGCAAGGCGGCGTACCAAGAGACCCAGTACTTC
many	TRBV5-1	TRBD1	TRBJ2-7	CASSSDRGDYEQYF	TGCGCCAGCAGCTCGGACAGGGGAGACTACGAGCAGTACTTC
NA	TRBV9	NA	TRBJ2-3	CASSAVQVTDTQYF	TGTGCCAGCAGCGCCGTACAGGTGACAGATACGCAGTATTTT
NA	TRBV6-2/TRBV6-3	TRBD1	TRBJ2-7	CASSPGTGSNNEQYF	TGTGCCAGCAGCCCCGGGACAGGGTCCAACAATGAGCAGTACTTC
once	TRBV27	TRBD2	TRBJ2-1	CASSLGAGRVEMDSGYNEQFF	TGTGCCAGCAGTTTAGGGGCCGGGAGGGTTGAGATGGACAGTGGCTACAATGAGCAGTTCTTC
NA	TRBV6-1	TRBD2	TRBJ2-7	CAIPKALAVYNEQYF	TGTGCCATCCCTAAAGCACTAGCGGTCTACAATGAGCAGTACTTC
NA	TRBV28	NA	TRBJ1-2	CASTPGGANYGYTF	TGTGCCAGCACCCCGGGGGGGGCTAACTATGGCTACACCTTC
few	TRBV15	TRBD1	TRBJ1-4	CATSRYPGQGIEKLFF	TGTGCCACCAGCAGATATCCGGGACAGGGGATTGAAAAACTGTTTTTT
few	TRBV6-6	TRBD1	TRBJ1-5	CASSGQGIRNQPQHF	TGTGCCAGCAGCGGACAGGGTATCCGCAATCAGCCCCAGCATTTT